The clone carrying this TCR beta chain was counted a few times. Antigen specificity is unknown. This sample is part of a study of cytomegalovirus exposure and HLA in healthy donors. Study overall: Later analysis reported that the 120 or so validation repertoires shared the platform of the approximately 620 first-cohort repertoires. Study-level points and caveats: Accounts indicate the classifier identified cytomegalovirus status with strong specificity and sensitivity. Most TCR sequences were uncommon, yet certain public TCRs appeared in many donors. It was fewer than 200 TCR beta chains that were listed as cytomegalovirus-associated.

Produced via immunoSEQ multiplex PCR; TCRdb's table is partial and in-frame only. This table has over 85,000 clones, more than 75% appearing once. Germline CDR1 is MNHNY and CDR2 is SVGAGI (reference sequence). This CDR3 spans 13 amino acids. V gave up 7 bases and J gave up 9 bases, with 16 bases separating them. Material for sequencing was PBMCs. This clonotype was obtained from a woman in her twenties or thirties in good health and CMV-seropositive. The chain uses TRBV6-6 and TRBJ1-5, with no clear D. The CDR3 bases are TGTGCCAGCACTCCTGAGGTGGGGAGGCCCCAGCATTTT. It encodes CASTPEVGRPQHF.